This TCR beta chain is drawn from a study of blood T cell repertoires in COVID-19. CDR3 length equals 16 residues. Germline values: CDR1 SGDLS, CDR2 YYNGEE. Trimming took 2 bases from V and 2 from J; bases not matched to a gene: 4. The Seattle site enrolled patients during active infection and followed them longitudinally. Here immunoSEQ multiplex PCR was the method, and the copy in TCRdb shows in-frame clones only, minus some. In the table there are 410,000 or so clones, about 88% of which are singletons. The sequencing input was peripheral blood. This TCR was sampled from a woman between 35 and 50 years old with COVID-19, enrolled during active disease. This rearrangement joins TRBV9 to TRBJ2-2; 9 nucleotides line up with TRBD2. This CDR3 reads CASSVAGGGNTGELFF. The CDR3 nucleotides are TGTGCCAGCAGCGTGGCGGGAGGGGGAAACACCGGGGAGCTGTTTTTT.